Below, one T cell receptor (beta chain) is given with its context. This sample was taken from a study of identical twins. TCRdb called the 5' RACE reads again in MiXCR, with one record for every CDR3 protein. Of hundreds of thousands of distinct CDR3 sequences detected, 20% to 30% appear once; the ten largest clones hold 2.9%. CDR3 size: 14 residues. The V gene's germline CDR1 is MNHNS and CDR2 SASEGT. V lost 6 bases to trimming and J lost 10 bases; unmatched junction nucleotides: 9. The same sample was also studied in work on T cells expressing NK-cell markers.

Sequencing was carried out using CD4+ T cells sorted from blood. The TCR was taken from a woman aged 18-29 years in good health. The chain links TRBV6-1 to TRBJ1-6, with 7 bases matching TRBD1. Here the CDR3 DNA reads TGTGCCAGCAGCGAAAGACAGGGAAGGTCACCCCTCCACTTT. Amino acid sequence: CASSERQGRSPLHF.